Listed here is a single T cell receptor beta chain. What it recognizes is unknown. Frozen PBMC stocks contributed around 2 micrograms of genomic DNA to the TCR beta libraries. Sequenced by immunoSEQ multiplex PCR; TCRdb stores in-frame clones only, minus some. The sample lists about 7,600 clones; around 85% were seen once. This entry is derived from a study of cytotoxic CD8 clonotypes in ibrutinib-treated CLL. Study-wide results and limits: Sampling times differed between sustained-remission and progressing patients.

V was pared by 5 bases and J by 0 bases, with 5 bases of the junction left unmatched. The CDR3 loop spans 15 amino acids. The germline gives CDR1 SGHTA, CDR2 FQGTGA. This chain links TRBV7-3 with TRBJ2-5; 8 nucleotides line up with TRBD1. Sequencing used PBMCs, obtained before ibrutinib treatment. This receptor was identified in a human donor with chronic lymphocytic leukemia. The CDR3 sequence: CASSRTGTNQETQYF. CDR3 sequence (DNA): TGTGCCAGCAGCAGGACAGGGACCAACCAAGAGACCCAGTACTTC.